The 27 T cell receptor beta chains in this list originate from one sample, sequenced in a study of shared clonotypes between healthy human individuals. Some clones are missing from TCRdb's copy, which holds only in-frame ones; the method was immunoSEQ multiplex PCR. In the table there are about 960,000 clones, 70% to 85% of which are singletons. Material: memory CD4+ T cells sorted from blood. The subset is: CD45RA-negative fraction. These receptors were taken from a man younger than 30 in good health.

This clone was seen more than once but under ten times. V is TRBV6-6 and J is TRBJ2-5; the match to TRBD2 covers 14 bases. CDR3 size: 16 residues. The V gene's germline CDR1 is MNHNY and CDR2 SVGAGI (reference sequence). With V trimmed by 4 bases and J by 2 bases, 3 bases remained unmatched. The CDR3 reads CASSSRLAGGQETQYF. CDR3 DNA: TGTGCCAGCAGTTCCAGACTAGCGGGGGGGCAAGAGACCCAGTACTTC.

Turning to this clone: This specimen includes other DNA sequences encoding the same CDR3. The rearrangement links TRBV2 to TRBJ2-2, with D hard to call. V lost 2 bases and J lost 2, with 6 bases in between. Germline V gene lookup returns CDR1 SNHLY and CDR2 FYNNEI. The CDR3 runs 14 residues. CDR3 nucleotides: TGTGCCAGCAGTGAACAGTTAAACACCGGGGAGCTGTTTTTT. This encodes CASSEQLNTGELFF.

The chain has TRBV18 and TRBJ2-5; D might be TRBD2 (5 bases). The V gene lost 5 bases and the J gene lost 1 base, with 14 bases spanning the gap. CDR3 length: 15 residues. From germline, CDR1 is KGHSH and CDR2 LQKENI. The CDR3 DNA reads TGTGCCAGCTCAACACTAGGTGGCCCCCAAGAGACCCAGTACTTC. This translates into CASSTLGGPQETQYF.

This clone was detected only once. The chain recombines TRBV19 with TRBJ1-3, with a tentative D call TRBD1 (6 bases). Germline CDR1 is LNHDA and CDR2 is SQIVND (reference sequence). The CDR3 length is 14 residues. Deletions cut 5 bases from V and 4 bases from J, with 12 bases between. The CDR3 sequence is CASSSGQTGNTIYF. CDR3 in DNA: TGTGCCAGTAGTTCTGGACAGACAGGAAACACCATATATTTT.

The chain carries TRBV5-1 and TRBJ2-7, with D perhaps matching TRBD1 or TRBD2 (5 bases each). From germline, CDR1 is SGHRS and CDR2 YFSETQ. CDR3 size: 16 residues. Trimming cost V 3 bases and J 2 bases, with 18 bases left between them. Here the CDR3 DNA reads TGCGCCAGCAGCTCGCCGGGGACCGATATTACCTACGAGCAGTACTTC. It codes for CASSSPGTDITYEQYF.

The chain recombines TRBV25-1 with TRBJ1-2, with D perhaps matching TRBD1 (6 bases). Germline assignment: CDR1 MGHDK and CDR2 SYGVNS. The CDR3 length is 16 residues. Trimming shortened V by 1 base and J by 4 bases, and 16 bases separated the two germline ends. CDR3 DNA sequence: TGTGCCAGCAGTGAATTGGTGGCAGGGGTCCTCTATGGCTACACCTTC. This sequence encodes CASSELVAGVLYGYTF.

The chain combines TRBV6-6 with TRBJ2-7, with TRBD1 matching 11 bases. There are 14 residues in the CDR3. Germline V lookup: CDR1 MNHNY, CDR2 SVGAGI (reference sequence). V was clipped by 6 bases and J by 3 bases; unmatched bases: 4. CDR3 nucleotide sequence: TGTGCCAGCAGACCTGGGACAGGGGGCTACGAGCAGTACTTC. Its protein product is CASRPGTGGYEQYF.

This rearrangement joins TRBV21-1 to TRBJ2-7; the DNA was not used to check the table's D call, TRBD1. TRBV21-1 is deemed a pseudogene. This CDR3 comprises 14 residues. The CDR3 coding sequence is TGTGCCAGCAGCAATTCCGGACACGTCTACGAGCAGTACTTC. This sequence encodes CASSNSGHVYEQYF.

The rearrangement joins TRBV2 to TRBJ1-3; no clear D. The CDR3 totals 13 residues. V was clipped by 5 bases and J by 3 bases, with 8 bases between them. Germline CDR1 SNHLY, CDR2 FYNNEI. Here the CDR3 reads CASSKTDGNTIYF. The DNA of the CDR3 is TGTGCCAGCAGTAAAACGGATGGAAACACCATATATTTT.

The table lists this clone with a few counts. The rearrangement uses TRBV28 and TRBJ1-2; TRBD1 aligns across 10 bases. CDR1 is MDHEN, CDR2 SYDVKM, per germline. Trimming took 2 bases from V and 5 from J; bases not matched to a gene: 5. The CDR3 runs to 15 residues. Here the CDR3 DNA reads TGTGCCAGCAGTTTACGTTGGACAGGGGGTTATGGCTACACCTTC. Translated: CASSLRWTGGYGYTF.

This clone was counted many times. One base away lies a much larger clone, so this may be a sequencing read error. Other DNA variants within this sample encode the same CDR3. The chain couples TRBV7-2 to TRBJ2-2; D is ambiguous. The length of the CDR3 is 12 residues. Germline CDR1 and CDR2: SGHTA and FQGNSA. V lost 1 base and J lost 3, with 0 bases in between. CDR3 amino acids: CASSLDTGELFF. Written as DNA, the CDR3 is TGTGCCAGCAGCTTAGACACCGGGGAGCTGTTTTTT.

The chain combines TRBV4-1 with TRBJ1-2, with D possibly TRBD1 on 5 matching bases. Trimming took 0 bases from V and 6 from J, leaving 14 bases between them. The germline V gene encodes CDR1 MGHRA and CDR2 YSYEKL. CDR3 length equals 15 residues. The CDR3 nucleotides are TGCGCCAGCAGCCAAGATCAGGGCCTTCGGCATGGCTACACCTTC. Its protein product is CASSQDQGLRHGYTF.

This chain joins TRBV18 and TRBJ2-4; D tentatively reads TRBD1 or TRBD2 (6 bases each). The germline CDR1 and CDR2 sequences are KGHSH and LQKENI. CDR3 length: 14 residues. V shed 4 bases and J shed 6 bases, with 13 bases lying between them. Written as DNA, the CDR3 is TGTGCCAGCTCACGGGGGGCCGAGGGAAACATTCAGTACTTC. It is translated as CASSRGAEGNIQYF.

V gene TRBV30 combines with J gene TRBJ1-1; possible D gene TRBD1, 5 bases. V lost 0 bases to trimming and J lost 0 bases, with 20 bases between them. Germline V lookup: CDR1 GTSNPN, CDR2 SVGIG (reference sequence). This CDR3 has 18 residues. This CDR3 reads CAWSVLRDGQSLNTEAFF. CDR3 coding DNA: TGTGCCTGGAGTGTTCTTCGGGACGGACAATCACTGAACACTGAAGCTTTCTTT.

This clone has only one observation. V gene TRBV19 combines with J gene TRBJ2-7, with 7 positions matching TRBD1. Germline CDR1 LNHDA, CDR2 SQIVND (reference sequence). J lost 3 bases, V lost 3 bases, and 8 bases had no gene match. CDR3 length: 15 residues. CDR3 DNA sequence: TGTGCCAGTAGTATGAGGGACAGTTCCTACTACGAGCAGTACTTC. Its protein product is CASSMRDSSYYEQYF. Full variable domain (remainder filled in from reference TRBV19 and TRBJ2-7): DGGITQSPKYLFRKEGQNVTLSCEQNLNHDAMYWYRQDPGQGLRLIYYSQIVNDFQKGDIAEGYSVSREKKESFPLTVTSAQKNPTAFYLCASSMRDSSYYEQYFGPGTRLTVT.

The rearrangement links TRBV7-2 to TRBJ2-1; 12 nucleotides line up with TRBD2. Germline-derived CDR1 and CDR2 are SGHTA and FQGNSA. CDR3 size: 15 residues. The J segment lost 9 bases and the V segment lost 3 bases, leaving 6 bases of the junction unmatched. CDR3 DNA sequence: TGTGCCAGCAGCTTTCTAGCGGGGGGGCGTAGTGAGCAGTTCTTC. It translates to CASSFLAGGRSEQFF.

The rearrangement links TRBV2 to TRBJ2-1; D is unclear. The V end was cut by 2 bases, the J end by 14 bases, with 10 bases between. The CDR3 has 11 amino acids. Germline CDR1 and CDR2: SNHLY and FYNNEI. In nucleotides, the CDR3 is TGTGCCAGCAGTGAATATGGGGTTGAGTTCTTC. Protein: CASSEYGVEFF.

This clone appeared a single time. V usage is TRBV9 and J usage is TRBJ2-5; TRBD1 or TRBD2 may be the D gene (5 bases each). Trimming removed 2 bases from V and 1 base from J, with 9 bases in between. This CDR3 is 14 amino acids long. Germline V lookup: CDR1 SGDLS, CDR2 YYNGEE. The CDR3 sequence: CASSVFGTQETQYF. The CDR3, as DNA: TGTGCCAGCAGCGTGTTTGGGACCCAAGAGACCCAGTACTTC.

V gene TRBV11-2 combines with J gene TRBJ2-3, with TRBD2 as a possible D gene (5 bases). From germline, CDR1 is SGHAT and CDR2 FQNNGV. Trimming removed 5 bases at V and 2 bases at J, with 11 bases between. This CDR3 has 14 residues. Here the CDR3 reads CASSDRTFTDTQYF. CDR3 sequence (DNA): TGTGCCAGCAGCGACCGGACTTTCACAGATACGCAGTATTTT.

This clone came up a few times. Relative to the germline gene, one junction end is altered; a read error may explain this. The gene calls are TRBV7-7 and TRBJ2-5, with 11 bases matching TRBD1. In germline, CDR1 is SSHAT, CDR2 FNYEAQ (reference sequence). CDR3 length equals 14 residues. CDR3 sequence reads: CASSPGQGGETQYF. CDR3 nucleotides: TGTGCTAGCAGCCCGGGACAGGGGGGGGAGACCCAGTACTTC.

The chain carries TRBV10-1 and TRBJ2-3; weak D call: TRBD2 (5 bases). CDR3 length: 14 residues. V lost 7 bases and J lost 2, with 13 bases in between. The germline gives CDR1 WNHNN, CDR2 SYGVQD (reference sequence). The CDR3 bases are TGCGCCAGCAAGGGAGCAGGTATCACAGATACGCAGTATTTT. It is translated as CASKGAGITDTQYF.

This clone appeared a single time. The V call is TRBV10-1, the J call TRBJ2-2; D remains unclear. Looked up from germline, CDR1 is WNHNN and CDR2 is SYGVQD (reference sequence). Trimming took 4 bases from V and 5 from J, leaving 8 bases between them. The CDR3 runs 13 residues. Written as DNA, the CDR3 is TGCGCCAGCAGTGCGGCCCGGACCGGGGAGCTGTTTTTT. The encoded protein is CASSAARTGELFF.

The genes are TRBV27 and TRBJ2-7; TRBD1 might be the D (6 bases). Germline CDR1 and CDR2: MNHEY and SMNVEV (reference sequence). This CDR3 has 12 residues. The V end was cut by 4 bases, the J end by 5 bases, with 9 bases between. The CDR3 region has the DNA TGTGCCAGCAGTTCCCGACAGGACGAGCAGTACTTC. Its translation is CASSSRQDEQYF.

The chain uses TRBV5-4 and TRBJ1-3; D gene unclear. Trimming left V 1 base short and J 4 bases short, with 6 bases between. CDR3 size: 13 residues. Germline V gene sequence: CDR1 SGHNT, CDR2 YYREEE (reference sequence). This chain's CDR3 is CASSLIGGNTIYF. CDR3 nucleotide sequence: TGTGCCAGCAGCTTGATAGGGGGAAACACCATATATTTT.

V is TRBV7-9 and J is TRBJ2-1; the D gene is possibly TRBD2 (5 bases). Germline lookup yields CDR1 SEHNR and CDR2 FQNEAQ (reference sequence). The CDR3 has 14 amino acids. V was clipped by 1 base and J by 9 bases, with 13 bases between them. The CDR3 coding sequence is TGTGCCAGCAGCTTAGTTTCGGGGTCTCGTGAGCAGTTCTTC. Translation: CASSLVSGSREQFF. Using reference TRBV7-9 and TRBJ2-1 for the parts outside the CDR3, the full variable domain is DTGVSQNPRHKITKRGQNVTFRCDPISEHNRLYWYRQTLGQGPEFLTYFQNEAQLEKSRLLSDRFSAERPKGSFSTLEIQRTEQGDSAMYLCASSLVSGSREQFFGPGTRLTVL.

The chain uses TRBV7-8 and TRBJ2-7, with D perhaps matching TRBD1 or TRBD2 (5 bases each). The CDR3 has 17 residues. The germline V and J ends were trimmed by 5 bases and 0 bases, with 20 bases remaining between them. Germline-derived CDR1 and CDR2 are SGHVS and FQNEAQ. The CDR3 sequence is CASSAGDGRGSSYEQYF. The CDR3 nucleotides are TGTGCCAGCAGCGCCGGGGACGGACGGGGAAGCTCCTACGAGCAGTACTTC. Supplemented by reference TRBV7-8 and TRBJ2-7, the full variable domain reads GAGVSQSPRYKVAKRGQDVALRCDPISGHVSLFWYQQALGQGPEFLTYFQNEAQLDKSGLPSDRFFAERPEGSVSTLKIQRTQQEDSAVYLCASSAGDGRGSSYEQYFGPGTRLTVT.

The chain employs TRBV6-1 and TRBJ1-2; D not resolved. Between the trimmed V and J ends, which lost 6 bases and 6 bases, there was a span of 17 bases. CDR1 MNHNS and CDR2 SASEGT come from the germline V gene. The CDR3 contains 14 residues. As DNA, the CDR3 is TGTGCCAGCAGGATAGGAATGACCGCGGATGGCTACACCTTC. Translation: CASRIGMTADGYTF.